This T cell receptor beta chain was profiled in a study of cytomegalovirus exposure and HLA in healthy donors. Everyone who donated was a healthy bone marrow donor. This clone was counted once. Its antigen is not identified. The PCR was carried out with 60 Vbeta primers and 13 Jbeta primers. This table comes from immunoSEQ multiplex PCR, and its TCRdb copy is limited to in-frame clones, with some not included. The sample has about 110,000 clones, approximately 81% seen once. Overall study findings and caveats: Later on, a genetic analysis was performed. It linked a missense variant in DCLRE1C with V- and J-gene trimming of TCR beta. The classifier reportedly diagnosed cytomegalovirus status with high sensitivity and specificity. A previous analysis found most TCR beta V segments productive roughly 87% or roughly 30% of the time.

CDR1 is SGDLS and CDR2 is YYNGEE in the germline V gene. The trim removed 2 bases at V and 3 bases at J, leaving 3 bases unmatched. The CDR3 sequence is 15 residues long. The genes are TRBV9 and TRBJ2-1, with 9 positions matching TRBD2. Specimen: PBMCs. This TCR derives from a woman aged 18-35 years in good health and CMV-seropositive. The CDR3 sequence: CASSVSSGDYNEQFF. CDR3 nucleotide sequence: TGTGCCAGCAGCGTTTCTAGCGGGGACTACAATGAGCAGTTCTTC.